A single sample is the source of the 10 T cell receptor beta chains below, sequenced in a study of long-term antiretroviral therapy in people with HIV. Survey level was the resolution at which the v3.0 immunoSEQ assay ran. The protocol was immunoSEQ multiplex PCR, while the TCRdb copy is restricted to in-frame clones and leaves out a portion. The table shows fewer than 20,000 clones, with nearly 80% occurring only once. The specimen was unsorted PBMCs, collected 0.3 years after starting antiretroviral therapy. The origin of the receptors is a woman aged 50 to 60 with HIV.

CDR3 DNA: TGCGCCAGCAGCTCGGGGACAGGGGGTACGGATACGCAGTATTTT. Translating gives CASSSGTGGTDTQYF. V gene TRBV5-1 combines with J gene TRBJ2-3, with TRBD1 identical over 11 bases. Per the germline V gene, CDR1 is SGHRS and CDR2 is YFSETQ. This CDR3 has 15 residues. V trimming: 3 bases; J trimming: 6 bases; junction bases outside the gene matches: 6. Variable domain in full (rest from reference TRBV5-1 and TRBJ2-3): KAGVTQTPRYLIKTRGQQVTLSCSPISGHRSVSWYQQTPGQGLQFLFEYFSETQRNKGNFPGRFSGRQFSNSRSEMNVSTLELGDSALYLCASSSGTGGTDTQYFGPGTRLTVL.

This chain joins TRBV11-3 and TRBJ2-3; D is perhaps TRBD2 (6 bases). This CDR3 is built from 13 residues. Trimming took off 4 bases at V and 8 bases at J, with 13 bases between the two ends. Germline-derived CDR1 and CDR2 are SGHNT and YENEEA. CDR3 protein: CASSSSRGGTQYF. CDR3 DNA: TGTGCCAGCAGCTCCAGTCGGGGAGGTACGCAGTATTTT.

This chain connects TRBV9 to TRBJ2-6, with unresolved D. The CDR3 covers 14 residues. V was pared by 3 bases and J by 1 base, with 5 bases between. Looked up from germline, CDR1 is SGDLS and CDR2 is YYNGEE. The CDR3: CASSAVSGANVLTF. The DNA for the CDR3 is TGTGCCAGCAGCGCGGTGTCTGGGGCCAACGTCCTGACTTTC.

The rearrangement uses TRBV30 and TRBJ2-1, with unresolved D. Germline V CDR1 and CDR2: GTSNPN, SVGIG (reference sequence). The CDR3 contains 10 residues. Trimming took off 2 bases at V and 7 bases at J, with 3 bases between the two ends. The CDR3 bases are TGTGCCTGGAGTTTAAATGAGCAGTTCTTC. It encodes CAWSLNEQFF.

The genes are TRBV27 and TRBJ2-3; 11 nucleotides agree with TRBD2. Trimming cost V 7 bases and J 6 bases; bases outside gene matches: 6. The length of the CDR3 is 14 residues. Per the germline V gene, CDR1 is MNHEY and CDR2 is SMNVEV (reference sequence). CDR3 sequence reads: CASTSGGPPDTQYF. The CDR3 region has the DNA TGTGCCAGCACTAGCGGGGGGCCCCCGGATACGCAGTATTTT.

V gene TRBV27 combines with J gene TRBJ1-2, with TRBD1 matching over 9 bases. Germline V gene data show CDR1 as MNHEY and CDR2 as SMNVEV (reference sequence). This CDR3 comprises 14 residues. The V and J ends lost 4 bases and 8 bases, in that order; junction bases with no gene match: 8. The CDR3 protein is CASSSSGTGYGYTF. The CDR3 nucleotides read TGTGCCAGCAGTTCGAGCGGGACAGGGTACGGCTACACCTTC.

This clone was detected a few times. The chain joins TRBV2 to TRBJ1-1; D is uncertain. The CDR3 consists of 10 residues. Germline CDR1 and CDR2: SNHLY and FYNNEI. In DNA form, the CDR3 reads TGTGCTATTTGGGGCACTGAAGCTTTCTTT. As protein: CAIWGTEAFF.

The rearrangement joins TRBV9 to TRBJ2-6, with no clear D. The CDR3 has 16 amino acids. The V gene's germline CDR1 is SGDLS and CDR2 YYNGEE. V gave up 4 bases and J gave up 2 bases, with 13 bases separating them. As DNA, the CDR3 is TGTGCCAGCAGCTACAAACCTCGCACTGGGGCCAACGTCCTGACTTTC. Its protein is CASSYKPRTGANVLTF.

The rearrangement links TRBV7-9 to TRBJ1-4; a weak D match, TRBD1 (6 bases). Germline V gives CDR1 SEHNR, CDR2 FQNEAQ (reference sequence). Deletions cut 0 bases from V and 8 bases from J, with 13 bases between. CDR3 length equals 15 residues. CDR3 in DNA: TGTGCCAGCAGCTTAGCGGGGGGGCTACGAGAAAAACTGTTTTTT. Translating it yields CASSLAGGLREKLFF.

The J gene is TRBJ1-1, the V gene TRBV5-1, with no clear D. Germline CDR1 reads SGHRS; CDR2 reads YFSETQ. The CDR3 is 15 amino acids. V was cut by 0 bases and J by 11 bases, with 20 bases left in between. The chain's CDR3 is CASSLDAFLQSMAFF. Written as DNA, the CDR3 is TGCGCCAGCAGCTTGGATGCATTTCTCCAGTCAATGGCTTTCTTT. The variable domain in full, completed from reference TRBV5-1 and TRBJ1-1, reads KAGVTQTPRYLIKTRGQQVTLSCSPISGHRSVSWYQQTPGQGLQFLFEYFSETQRNKGNFPGRFSGRQFSNSRSEMNVSTLELGDSALYLCASSLDAFLQSMAFFGQGTRLTVV.